The 18 T cell receptor beta chains listed next were all sequenced from one sample in a study of chemoradiotherapy in HPV16-positive cancers. Generated by immunoSEQ multiplex PCR, the TCRdb table keeps only in-frame clones and is missing some. The profile shows about 17,000 clones, roughly 90% of them singletons. Here the sequenced sample was blood, taken from a patient who underwent chemoradiotherapy. The receptors originated from a human donor with HPV-associated anogenital cancer.

This chain links TRBV28 with TRBJ1-1, with D possibly being TRBD1 (5 bases). The length of the CDR3 is 13 residues. V was shortened by 7 bases and J by 4 bases, with 13 bases between the two germline ends. CDR1 is MDHEN and CDR2 is SYDVKM in the germline V gene. CDR3 nucleotides: TGTGCCAGCATGAGGGGCCCGGGCACTGAAGCTTTCTTT. Translation gives CASMRGPGTEAFF.

V is TRBV2 and J is TRBJ1-1, with unresolved D. CDR3 length: 12 amino acids. CDR1 and CDR2 (germline): SNHLY, FYNNEI. The germline V and J ends were trimmed by 4 bases and 12 bases, with 15 bases remaining between them. This CDR3 is CASSVSARRSFF. CDR3 DNA sequence: TGTGCCAGCAGTGTGTCAGCACGTAGGTCTTTCTTT.

V usage is TRBV25-1 and J usage is TRBJ1-2; a possible D gene is TRBD1 (5 bases). The CDR3 spans 12 residues. The germline V gene encodes CDR1 MGHDK and CDR2 SYGVNS. The V gene lost 4 bases and the J gene lost 6 bases, with 9 bases spanning the gap. CDR3 protein: CASSGQGHGYTF. CDR3 nucleotide sequence: TGTGCCAGCAGTGGGCAGGGCCATGGCTACACCTTC.

This clone was picked up one time. The chain links TRBV18 to TRBJ2-2; D is uncertain. In germline, CDR1 is KGHSH, CDR2 LQKENI. Trimming shortened V by 0 bases and J by 0 bases, and 8 bases separated the two germline ends. This CDR3 region has 16 residues. The CDR3 here is CASSPPSRTNTGELFF. The CDR3 DNA sequence: TGTGCCAGCTCACCACCCTCCAGGACGAACACCGGGGAGCTGTTTTTT.

The chain joins TRBV5-6 to TRBJ2-5, with D possibly matching TRBD2 (6 bases). The CDR3 has 13 amino acids. Looked up from germline, CDR1 is SGHDT and CDR2 is YYEEEE. With 5 bases removed from V and 2 bases from J, the gap between germline ends came to 10 bases. As DNA, the CDR3 is TGTGCCAGCAGGATCGGACTACAAGAGACCCAGTACTTC. It encodes CASRIGLQETQYF.

The CDR3 loop is CAWGMLQGFGELFF. CDR3 in DNA: TGTGCCTGGGGCATGCTTCAGGGATTCGGGGAGCTGTTTTTT. J is TRBJ2-2 and V is TRBV30; TRBD1 is a possible D gene (5 bases). Germline lookup yields CDR1 GTSNPN and CDR2 SVGIG (reference sequence). This CDR3 spans 14 amino acids. V lost 5 bases, J lost 7 bases, and 17 bases lay in between.

The rearrangement uses TRBV6-5 and TRBJ1-3; a possible D gene is TRBD1 (6 bases). V lost 6 bases and J lost 7, with 10 bases in between. This CDR3 is built from 12 residues. Germline assignment: CDR1 MNHEY and CDR2 SVGAGI. This CDR3 is CASRSDSNTIYF. CDR3 DNA sequence: TGTGCCAGCAGATCGGACAGTAACACCATATATTTT.

J is TRBJ2-5 and V is TRBV2; 12 nucleotides align to TRBD2. This CDR3 comprises 16 residues. The V gene's germline CDR1 is SNHLY and CDR2 FYNNEI. The V segment lost 6 bases and the J segment 2 bases; nucleotides outside the gene matches: 7. In nucleotides, the CDR3 is TGTGCCAGCAGACGACTAGCGGGGGCACCACAAGAGACCCAGTACTTC. Its translation: CASRRLAGAPQETQYF.

The chain joins TRBV18 to TRBJ2-7; TRBD1 matches 9 bases. Germline V gene data show CDR1 as KGHSH and CDR2 as LQKENI. After removal of 4 bases from V and 6 bases from J, the junction contained 10 bases not matched to a gene. This CDR3 comprises 15 residues. The DNA for the CDR3 is TGTGCCAGCTCACTAACAGGGGGCAGTAGAGGCGAGCAGTACTTC. Amino acid sequence: CASSLTGGSRGEQYF. Filled out from reference TRBV18 and TRBJ2-7, the complete variable domain reads NAGVMQNPRHLVRRRGQEARLRCSPMKGHSHVYWYRQLPEEGLKFMVYLQKENIIDESGMPKERFSAEFPKEGPSILRIQQVVRGDSAAYFCASSLTGGSRGEQYFGPGTRLTVT.

The V and J genes are TRBV25-1 and TRBJ1-3; D not certain. The germline V and J ends were trimmed by 4 bases and 2 bases, with 0 bases remaining between them. The CDR3 is made up of 11 amino acids. From germline, CDR1 is MGHDK and CDR2 SYGVNS. CDR3 nucleotide sequence: TGTGCCAGCAGTGCTGGAAACACCATATATTTT. Translated, it gives CASSAGNTIYF. Looking up the rest from reference TRBV25-1 and TRBJ1-3 gives the full variable domain: EADIYQTPRYLVIGTGKKITLECSQTMGHDKMYWYQQDPGMELHLIHYSYGVNSTEKGDLSSESTVSRIRTEHFPLTLESARPSHTSQYLCASSAGNTIYFGEGSWLTVV.

This chain links TRBV27 with TRBJ2-1; D is ambiguous. This CDR3 spans 16 amino acids. Germline CDR1 reads MNHEY; CDR2 reads SMNVEV (reference sequence). V lost 5 bases, J lost 0 bases, and 14 bases lay in between. CDR3 in amino acids: CASSIVHLVSYNEQFF. CDR3 coding DNA: TGTGCCAGCAGTATTGTACACCTCGTCTCCTACAATGAGCAGTTCTTC.

The V gene is TRBV10-1, the J gene TRBJ1-2; D is undetermined. Trimming shortened V by 7 bases and J by 1 base, and 13 bases separated the two germline ends. The CDR3 length is 14 residues. In germline, CDR1 is WNHNN, CDR2 SYGVQD (reference sequence). Here the CDR3 DNA reads TGCGCCAGCACCACTCGGGAGATTAACTATGGCTACACCTTC. Residues: CASTTREINYGYTF.

The chain recombines TRBV14 with TRBJ1-2, with TRBD1 matching over 9 bases. This CDR3 contains 14 residues. V gave up 4 bases and J gave up 4 bases; unmatched junction bases: 4. The germline gives CDR1 SGHDN, CDR2 FVKESK. DNA of the CDR3: TGTGCCAGCAGCCCCCGGGACAGGGTCTATGGCTACACCTTC. This sequence encodes CASSPRDRVYGYTF.

V is TRBV2 and J is TRBJ2-2, with 15 nucleotides matching TRBD2. Germline values: CDR1 SNHLY, CDR2 FYNNEI. There are 17 residues in the CDR3. Germline trimming cut 4 bases from V and 6 bases from J; bases unmatched to any gene: 6. CDR3 in amino acids: CASSGGLAGGAPGELFF. DNA for the CDR3: TGTGCCAGCAGTGGAGGACTAGCGGGGGGGGCCCCCGGGGAGCTGTTTTTT.

The genes are TRBV5-6 and TRBJ1-1; 8 nucleotides match TRBD1. This CDR3 is 15 amino acids long. The germline V gene encodes CDR1 SGHDT and CDR2 YYEEEE. The ends lost 0 bases at V and 4 bases at J; junction bases unmatched: 5. CDR3: CASSLGGQGGTEAFF. The CDR3 DNA follows: TGTGCCAGCAGCTTGGGAGGACAGGGAGGCACTGAAGCTTTCTTT.

The rearrangement joins TRBV9 to TRBJ2-2; D is unclear. Germline V lookup: CDR1 SGDLS, CDR2 YYNGEE. This CDR3 region has 19 residues. V was pared by 2 bases and J by 2 bases, with 22 bases between. As DNA, the CDR3 is TGTGCCAGCAGCGTGAGCCACCTTGGCAGGCAGAAAAACACCGGGGAGCTGTTTTTT. This gives the protein CASSVSHLGRQKNTGELFF.

The chain is built from TRBV4-2 and TRBJ2-3, with TRBD2 matching over 13 bases. CDR1 and CDR2 (germline): LGHNA, YNFKEQ. This CDR3 spans 18 amino acids. V dropped 0 bases and J dropped 4; count of bases not matched to a gene: 7. The CDR3 coding sequence is TGTGCCAGCAGCCAAGATGGGACTAGCGGGGTTCGGGCAGATACGCAGTATTTT. Amino acids: CASSQDGTSGVRADTQYF.

The chain joins TRBV5-1 to TRBJ2-2, with TRBD1 matching 7 bases. Germline V gene data show CDR1 as SGHRS and CDR2 as YFSETQ. The CDR3 is 14 residues long. The junction had 3 bases not matched to a gene; V was cut back by 4 bases and J by 3 bases. The CDR3 coding sequence is TGCGCCAGCAGCCTAACAGGGGACACCGGGGAGCTGTTTTTT. Protein sequence: CASSLTGDTGELFF.